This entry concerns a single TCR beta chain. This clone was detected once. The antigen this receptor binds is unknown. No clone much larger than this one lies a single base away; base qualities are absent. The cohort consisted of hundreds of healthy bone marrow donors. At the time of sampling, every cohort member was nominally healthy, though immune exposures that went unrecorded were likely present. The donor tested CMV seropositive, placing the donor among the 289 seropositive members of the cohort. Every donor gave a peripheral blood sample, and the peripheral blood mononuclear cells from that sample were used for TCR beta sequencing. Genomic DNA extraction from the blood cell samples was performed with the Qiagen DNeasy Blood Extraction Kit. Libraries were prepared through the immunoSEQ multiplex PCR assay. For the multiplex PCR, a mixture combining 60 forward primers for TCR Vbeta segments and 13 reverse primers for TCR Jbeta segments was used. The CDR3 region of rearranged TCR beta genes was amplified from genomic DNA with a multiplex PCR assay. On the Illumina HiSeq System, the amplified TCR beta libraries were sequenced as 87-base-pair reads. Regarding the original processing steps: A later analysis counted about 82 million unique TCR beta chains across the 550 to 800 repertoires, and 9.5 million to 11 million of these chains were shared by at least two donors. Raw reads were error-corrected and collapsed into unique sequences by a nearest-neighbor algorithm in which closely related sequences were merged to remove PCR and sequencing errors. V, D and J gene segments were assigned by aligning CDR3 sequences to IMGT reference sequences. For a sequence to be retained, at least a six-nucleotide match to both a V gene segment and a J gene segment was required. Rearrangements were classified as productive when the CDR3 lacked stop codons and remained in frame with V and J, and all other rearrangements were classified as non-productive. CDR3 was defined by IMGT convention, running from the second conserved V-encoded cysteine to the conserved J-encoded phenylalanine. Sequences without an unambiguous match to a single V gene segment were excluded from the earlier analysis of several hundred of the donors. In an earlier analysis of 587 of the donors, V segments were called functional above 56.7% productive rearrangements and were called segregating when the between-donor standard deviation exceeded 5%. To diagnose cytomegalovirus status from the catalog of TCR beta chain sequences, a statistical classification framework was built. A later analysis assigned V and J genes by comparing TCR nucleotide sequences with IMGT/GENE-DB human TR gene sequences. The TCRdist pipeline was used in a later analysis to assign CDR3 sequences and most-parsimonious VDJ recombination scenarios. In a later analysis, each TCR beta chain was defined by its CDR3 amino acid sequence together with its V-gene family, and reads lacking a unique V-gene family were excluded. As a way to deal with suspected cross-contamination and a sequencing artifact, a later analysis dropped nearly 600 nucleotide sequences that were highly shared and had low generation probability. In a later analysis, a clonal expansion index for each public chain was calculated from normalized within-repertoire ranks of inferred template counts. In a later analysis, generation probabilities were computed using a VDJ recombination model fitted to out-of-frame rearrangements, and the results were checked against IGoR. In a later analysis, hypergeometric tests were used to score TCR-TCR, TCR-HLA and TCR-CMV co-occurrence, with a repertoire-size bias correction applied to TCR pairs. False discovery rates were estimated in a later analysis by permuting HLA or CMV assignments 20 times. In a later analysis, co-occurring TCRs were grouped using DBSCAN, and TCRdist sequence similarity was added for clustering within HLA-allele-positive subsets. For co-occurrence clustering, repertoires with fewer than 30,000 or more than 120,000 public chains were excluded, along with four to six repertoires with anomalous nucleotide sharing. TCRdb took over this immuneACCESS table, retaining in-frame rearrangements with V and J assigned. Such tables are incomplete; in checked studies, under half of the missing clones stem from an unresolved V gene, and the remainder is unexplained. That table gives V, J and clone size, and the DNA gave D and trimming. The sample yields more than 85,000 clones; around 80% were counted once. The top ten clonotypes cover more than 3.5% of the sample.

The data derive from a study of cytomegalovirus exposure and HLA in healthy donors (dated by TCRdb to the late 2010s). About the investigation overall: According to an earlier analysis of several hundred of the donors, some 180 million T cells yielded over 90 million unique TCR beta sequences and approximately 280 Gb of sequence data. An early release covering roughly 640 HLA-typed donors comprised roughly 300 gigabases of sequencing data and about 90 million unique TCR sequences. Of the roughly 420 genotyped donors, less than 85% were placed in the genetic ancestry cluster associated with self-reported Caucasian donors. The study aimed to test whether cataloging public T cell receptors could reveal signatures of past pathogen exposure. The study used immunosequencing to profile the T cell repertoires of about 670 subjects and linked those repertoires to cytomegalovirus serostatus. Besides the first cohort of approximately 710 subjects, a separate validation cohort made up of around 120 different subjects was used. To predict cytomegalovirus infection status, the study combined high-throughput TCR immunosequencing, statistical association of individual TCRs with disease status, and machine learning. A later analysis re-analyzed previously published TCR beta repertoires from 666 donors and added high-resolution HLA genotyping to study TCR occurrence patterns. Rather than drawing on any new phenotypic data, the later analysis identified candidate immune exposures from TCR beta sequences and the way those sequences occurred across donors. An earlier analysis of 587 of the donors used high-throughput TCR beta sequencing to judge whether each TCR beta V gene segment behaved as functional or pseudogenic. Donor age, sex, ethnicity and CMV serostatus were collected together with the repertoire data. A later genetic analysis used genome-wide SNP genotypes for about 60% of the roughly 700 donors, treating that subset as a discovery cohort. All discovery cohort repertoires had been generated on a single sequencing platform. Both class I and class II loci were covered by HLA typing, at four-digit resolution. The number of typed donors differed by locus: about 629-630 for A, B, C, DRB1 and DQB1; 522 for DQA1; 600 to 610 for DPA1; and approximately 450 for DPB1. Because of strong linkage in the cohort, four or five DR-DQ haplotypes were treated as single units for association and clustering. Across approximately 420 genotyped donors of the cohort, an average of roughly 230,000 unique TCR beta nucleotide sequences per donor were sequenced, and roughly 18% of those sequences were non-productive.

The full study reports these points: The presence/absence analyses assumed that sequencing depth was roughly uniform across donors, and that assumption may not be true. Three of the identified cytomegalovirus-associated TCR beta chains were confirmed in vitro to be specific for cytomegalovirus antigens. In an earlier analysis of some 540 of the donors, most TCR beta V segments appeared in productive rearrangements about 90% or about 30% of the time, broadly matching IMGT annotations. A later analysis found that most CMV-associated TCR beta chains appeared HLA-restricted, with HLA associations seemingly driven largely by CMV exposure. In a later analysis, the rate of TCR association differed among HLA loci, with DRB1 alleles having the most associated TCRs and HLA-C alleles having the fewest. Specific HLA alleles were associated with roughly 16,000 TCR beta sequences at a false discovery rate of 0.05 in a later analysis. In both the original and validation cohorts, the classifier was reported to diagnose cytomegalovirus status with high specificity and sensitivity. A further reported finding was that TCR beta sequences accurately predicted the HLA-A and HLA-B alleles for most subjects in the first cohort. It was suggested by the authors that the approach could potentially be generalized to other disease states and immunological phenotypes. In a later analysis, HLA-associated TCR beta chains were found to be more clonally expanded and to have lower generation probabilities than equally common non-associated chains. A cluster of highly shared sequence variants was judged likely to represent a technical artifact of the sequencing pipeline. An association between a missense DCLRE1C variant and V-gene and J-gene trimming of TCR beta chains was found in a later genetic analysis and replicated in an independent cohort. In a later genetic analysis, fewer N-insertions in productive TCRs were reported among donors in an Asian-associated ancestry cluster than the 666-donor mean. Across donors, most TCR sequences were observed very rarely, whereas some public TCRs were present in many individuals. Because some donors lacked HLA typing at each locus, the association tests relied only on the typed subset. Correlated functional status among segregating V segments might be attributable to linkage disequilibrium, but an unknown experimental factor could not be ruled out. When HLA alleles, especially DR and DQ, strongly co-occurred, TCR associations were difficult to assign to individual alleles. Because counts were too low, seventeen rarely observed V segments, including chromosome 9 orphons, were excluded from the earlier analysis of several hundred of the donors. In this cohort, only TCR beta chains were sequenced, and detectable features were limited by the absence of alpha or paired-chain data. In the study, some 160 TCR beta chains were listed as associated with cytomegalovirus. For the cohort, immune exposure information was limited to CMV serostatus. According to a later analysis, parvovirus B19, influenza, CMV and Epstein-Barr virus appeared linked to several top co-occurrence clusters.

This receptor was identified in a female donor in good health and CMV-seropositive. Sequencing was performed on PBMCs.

The DNA reads TGTGCCAGCAGTCCTATAGCGGGAGGCACAGATACGCAGTATTTT. Translated, it reads CASSPIAGGTDTQYF. The chain is assembled from TRBV6-4 and TRBJ2-3; 9 bases in the middle match TRBD2. Unmatched junction bases come to 4, with V trimmed by 5 bases and J by 1 base. Via the germline V gene, CDR1 is MRHNA and CDR2 SNTAGT. The CDR3 runs 15 amino acids, cysteine and phenylalanine included. Of all the DNA, just the CDR3 is kept, 45 bases in frame from base 1.